Below are 28 T cell receptor beta chains sequenced from a single sample in a study of T cell repertoires in cytomegalovirus infection. TCRdb re-analysed the reads in MiXCR, keeping a single row per CDR3 protein. The profile covers 200,000 to 250,000 distinct CDR3 sequences, with around 6.6% appearing a single time and around 6.5% taken by the ten largest. The source material was PBMCs. Receptors originate from a human donor in good health (CMV status not recorded). Some clones in this sample may be carry-over from other donors' samples.

There are many counts of this clonotype. The chain joins TRBV11-2 to TRBJ1-2; D gene unclear. Trimming took off 3 bases at V and 4 bases at J, with 9 bases between the two ends. The germline V gene encodes CDR1 SGHAT and CDR2 FQNNGV. This CDR3 is built from 13 residues. CDR3 sequence (DNA): TGTGCCAGCAGCTTGCCTTTAGGCTATGGCTACACCTTC. It is translated as CASSLPLGYGYTF.

To note about this clonotype: A single base separates this from a much larger clone, so it may be a read error. The V call is TRBV28, the J call TRBJ1-2; weak D call: TRBD1 (5 bases). From germline, CDR1 is MDHEN and CDR2 SYDVKM. This CDR3 has 12 amino acids. The V end was cut by 10 bases, the J end by 8 bases, with 17 bases between. This CDR3 is CANSDRTRGYTF. The DNA of the CDR3 is TGTGCCAACAGCGACAGAACCAGGGGCTACACCTTC.

This clonotype was counted many times. The chain joins TRBV9 to TRBJ2-1; 13 bases match TRBD2. There are 20 residues in the CDR3. Trimming removed 3 bases from V and 5 bases from J; junction bases left unmatched: 17. Germline CDR1 reads SGDLS; CDR2 reads YYNGEE. CDR3 DNA sequence: TGTGCCAGCAGCGAGCGACTAGCGGGGGGCCTGCAACAGTTTGACAATGAGCAGTTCTTC. It codes for CASSERLAGGLQQFDNEQFF.

This clonotype was observed at least ten times. J is TRBJ2-2 and V is TRBV6-2 or TRBV6-3, with D hard to call. Germline CDR1 MNHEY, CDR2 SVGEGT. Trimming removed 0 bases from V and 5 bases from J, with 13 bases in between. The CDR3 extends over 16 amino acids. CDR3 sequence: CASSYSGVLWTGELFF. CDR3 in DNA: TGTGCCAGCAGTTACTCTGGGGTTTTGTGGACCGGGGAGCTGTTTTTT.

The table lists this clonotype with a few counts. This chain connects TRBV5-1 to TRBJ1-5; D might be TRBD1 (6 bases). The germline V gene encodes CDR1 SGHRS and CDR2 YFSETQ. The CDR3 extends over 13 amino acids. The V gene lost 1 base and the J gene lost 8 bases, with 10 bases spanning the gap. The CDR3 nucleotides are TGCGCCAGCAGCTTGACAGGGAAGGAGCCCCAGCATTTT. Amino acid sequence: CASSLTGKEPQHF.

This clonotype was recorded many times. V is TRBV20-1 and J is TRBJ2-7; the D gene is possibly TRBD1 (5 bases). Germline CDR1 DFQATT, CDR2 SNEGSKA (reference sequence). There are 11 residues in the CDR3. The V and J ends lost 5 bases and 3 bases respectively, with 8 bases between them. CDR3 protein: CSAPDSYEQYF. DNA of the CDR3: TGCAGTGCTCCCGACAGCTACGAGCAGTACTTC.

V usage is TRBV19 and J usage is TRBJ2-2; the D gene could be TRBD1 or TRBD2 (5 bases each). V shed 4 bases and J shed 2 bases, with 14 bases lying between them. The CDR3 has 16 amino acids. CDR1 and CDR2 (germline): LNHDA, SQIVND (reference sequence). Written as DNA, the CDR3 is TGTGCCAGTAGTAAATTGGGACCGCCCAACACCGGGGAGCTGTTTTTT. Residues: CASSKLGPPNTGELFF.

The rearrangement uses TRBV11-2 and TRBJ2-2, with D perhaps TRBD2 (5 bases). V gave up 1 base and J gave up 0 bases, with 18 bases separating them. The CDR3 runs 19 residues. Looked up from germline, CDR1 is SGHAT and CDR2 is FQNNGV. CDR3 bases: TGTGCCAGCAGCTTAGTAGGTGGGAGTGGCAGCTCGAACACCGGGGAGCTGTTTTTT. Translated, it gives CASSLVGGSGSSNTGELFF.

This clonotype was detected many times. The chain joins TRBV2 to TRBJ2-1; a possible D gene is TRBD2 (5 bases). Trimming removed 7 bases from V and 4 bases from J, with 14 bases in between. Germline V gives CDR1 SNHLY, CDR2 FYNNEI. The CDR3 loop spans 14 amino acids. The CDR3 here is CASNSDGIYNEQFF. In DNA, the CDR3 is TGTGCCAGCAATTCGGACGGGATATACAATGAGCAGTTCTTC.

CDR3 loop: CASSPLSGNDQPQHF. CDR3 DNA: TGTGCCAGCAGCCCTCTTTCGGGGAACGATCAGCCCCAGCATTTT. J is TRBJ1-5 and V is TRBV28, with D unresolved. This CDR3 comprises 15 residues. V shed 6 bases and J shed 5 bases, with 17 bases lying between them. Germline CDR1 reads MDHEN; CDR2 reads SYDVKM.

The V gene is TRBV6-2 or TRBV6-3, the J gene TRBJ2-3; D is undetermined. CDR1 and CDR2 from the germline V gene are MNHEY and SVGEGT. V lost 2 bases to trimming and J lost 0 bases, with 9 bases between them. The CDR3 is 15 amino acids. CDR3 in DNA: TGTGCCAGCAGTTACAGGGCAGCTAGCACAGATACGCAGTATTTT. Translating gives CASSYRAASTDTQYF.

There are many counts of this clonotype. The V and J genes are TRBV6-2 or TRBV6-3 and TRBJ2-7, with D tentatively TRBD2 (5 bases). The CDR3 contains 13 residues. Germline V CDR1 and CDR2: MNHEY, SVGEGT. The germline V and J ends were trimmed by 2 bases and 3 bases, with 8 bases remaining between them. CDR3 amino acids: CASSYLGSYEQYF. The CDR3 DNA sequence: TGTGCCAGCAGTTACCTGGGGAGCTACGAGCAGTACTTC.

This clonotype has only a few counts. V and J are TRBV29-1 and TRBJ2-3; D may be TRBD2 (5 bases). The CDR3 is made up of 15 amino acids. Looked up from germline, CDR1 is SQVTM and CDR2 is ANQGSEA. CDR3 coding DNA: TGCAGTTTTAAATCGGGGTTCTTCGACACAGATACGCAGTATTTT. Translated: CSFKSGFFDTDTQYF.

Ten or more counts support this clonotype. J is TRBJ2-7 and V is TRBV7-2, with D perhaps TRBD1 or TRBD2 (6 bases each). With 2 bases removed from V and 1 base from J, the gap between germline ends came to 12 bases. This CDR3 has 15 amino acids. CDR1 SGHTA and CDR2 FQGNSA come from the germline V gene. The DNA for the CDR3 is TGTGCCAGCAGCTTACTCGGGGGCCATTCCTACGAGCAGTACTTC. Amino acids: CASSLLGGHSYEQYF.

This clonotype was observed many times. The genes are TRBV28 and TRBJ1-6; 8 nucleotides match TRBD1. With V trimmed by 3 bases and J by 8 bases, 0 bases remained unmatched. The germline V gene has CDR1 MDHEN and CDR2 SYDVKM. The CDR3 runs 13 residues. DNA of the CDR3: TGTGCCAGCAGTTTCAGGGGGCATTCACCCCTCCACTTT. Translated, it gives CASSFRGHSPLHF.

This clonotype was seen repeatedly, ten times or more. The rearrangement links TRBV6-5 to TRBJ2-2; a possible D gene is TRBD1 (6 bases). CDR1 is MNHEY and CDR2 is SVGAGI in the germline V gene. The CDR3 runs 14 residues. Deletions cut 8 bases from V and 0 bases from J, with 10 bases between. CDR3 region: CASRAGANTGELFF. The CDR3 nucleotides read TGTGCCAGCCGGGCAGGGGCGAACACCGGGGAGCTGTTTTTT.

This clonotype was observed many times. This rearrangement joins TRBV7-2 to TRBJ2-3; tentatively, D is TRBD2 (6 bases). The CDR3 contains 14 residues. Trimming took off 3 bases at V and 2 bases at J, with 9 bases between the two ends. The germline CDR1 and CDR2 sequences are SGHTA and FQGNSA. The CDR3 loop is CASSFAGHTDTQYF. As DNA, the CDR3 is TGTGCCAGCAGCTTCGCGGGGCACACAGATACGCAGTATTTT.

In this sample, this clonotype turned up many times. The chain carries TRBV6-5 and TRBJ1-4; D unclear. Trimming removed 2 bases at V and 4 bases at J, with 8 bases between. This CDR3 region has 14 residues. Germline V gene data show CDR1 as MNHEY and CDR2 as SVGAGI. In DNA, the CDR3 is TGTGCCAGCAGTTACGCAGGTTATAATGAAAAACTGTTTTTT. Translation gives CASSYAGYNEKLFF.

This clonotype was seen at least ten times. This rearrangement joins TRBV7-3 to TRBJ2-1; D uncertain. Per the germline V gene, CDR1 is SGHTA and CDR2 is FQGTGA. The CDR3 is made up of 14 amino acids. The ends were cut back, 4 bases at V and 5 bases at J, with 12 bases in the middle. CDR3 in DNA: TGTGCCAGCAGCTCTCCTTTTTGGGACAATGAGCAGTTCTTC. Its translation is CASSSPFWDNEQFF.

This clonotype came up many times. The chain links TRBV12-3 or TRBV12-4 to TRBJ2-3, with D unresolved. V was trimmed by 2 bases and J by 3 bases, leaving 9 bases between them. This CDR3 region has 14 residues. The CDR3 loop reads CASSLRRATDTQYF. CDR3 nucleotides: TGTGCCAGCAGTTTAAGGCGAGCAACAGATACGCAGTATTTT.

This clonotype has a count of ten or more. The genes are TRBV25-1 and TRBJ2-1, with TRBD2 matching 7 bases. Losses at the gene ends were 6 bases for V and 4 bases for J; bases not matched to a gene: 9. CDR3 length: 15 residues. Germline assignment: CDR1 MGHDK and CDR2 SYGVNS. The CDR3 region has the DNA TGTGCCAGCAGGGGGGGGACTACGAAGTACAATGAGCAGTTCTTC. Translating it yields CASRGGTTKYNEQFF.

This clonotype was counted ten times or more. CDR3 in DNA: TGCGCCAGCAGCGGAACAGGGGGGTCCTACGAGCAGTACTTC. This gives the protein CASSGTGGSYEQYF. The rearrangement uses TRBV5-1 and TRBJ2-7; 8 bases are a match to TRBD1. Germline loops: CDR1 SGHRS, CDR2 YFSETQ. The J segment lost 1 base and the V segment lost 4 bases, leaving 4 bases of the junction unmatched. The CDR3 runs to 14 residues.

In this sample, this clonotype turned up many times. V gene TRBV19 combines with J gene TRBJ1-4, with D tentatively TRBD1 (5 bases). The CDR3 is 15 amino acids. Germline assignment: CDR1 LNHDA and CDR2 SQIVND (reference sequence). With 5 bases removed from V and 5 bases from J, the gap between germline ends came to 15 bases. CDR3 sequence reads: CASSVTGTANEKLFF. DNA of the CDR3: TGTGCCAGTAGTGTTACCGGGACGGCCAATGAAAAACTGTTTTTT.

This chain connects TRBV7-9 to TRBJ1-2, with 7 bases matching TRBD1. The CDR3 consists of 15 residues. J gave up 11 bases and V 1 base, and 13 bases lay outside the gene matches. Germline-derived CDR1 and CDR2 are SEHNR and FQNEAQ (reference sequence). DNA of the CDR3: TGTGCCAGCAGCTTAGGAAGTAGGGGGGACAGCAAGTACACCTTC. Its translation is CASSLGSRGDSKYTF. Looking up the rest from reference TRBV7-9 and TRBJ1-2 gives the full variable domain: DTGVSQNPRHKITKRGQNVTFRCDPISEHNRLYWYRQTLGQGPEFLTYFQNEAQLEKSRLLSDRFSAERPKGSFSTLEIQRTEQGDSAMYLCASSLGSRGDSKYTFGSGTRLTVV.

This clonotype was counted many times. The rearrangement links TRBV12-3 or TRBV12-4 to TRBJ1-2, with 10 nucleotides matching TRBD1. V lost 5 bases and J lost 6; bases outside the gene matches: 6. This CDR3 has 14 residues. Here the CDR3 reads CASSDPGTGDGYTF. In DNA, the CDR3 is TGTGCCAGCAGTGACCCTGGGACAGGGGATGGCTACACCTTC.

Points on this clonotype: The conserved phenylalanine or tryptophan normally closing the CDR3 is absent here, so this likely arose from a read error. The chain recombines TRBV6-5 with TRBJ1-6; no definite D call. The CDR3 sequence is 12 residues long. CDR1 and CDR2 from the germline V gene are MNHEY and SVGAGI. The CDR3 reads CASSPRNSPLHL. The CDR3 nucleotides are TGTGCCAGCAGTCCTAGGAATTCGCCCCTCCACTTG.

This clonotype was counted a few times. The chain uses TRBV28 and TRBJ1-5; D possibly corresponds to TRBD1 (5 bases). The CDR3 consists of 13 residues. V was cut by 6 bases and J by 11 bases, with 17 bases left in between. The germline V gene encodes CDR1 MDHEN and CDR2 SYDVKM. CDR3 in amino acids: CASRTDPEGTQHF. The CDR3 nucleotides read TGTGCCAGCAGAACGGACCCCGAGGGGACCCAGCATTTT.

About this clonotype itself: A much larger clone lies one base from this, so it may be a read error. This rearrangement joins TRBV4-2 to TRBJ1-1; D gene unclear. The germline V gene has CDR1 LGHNA and CDR2 YNFKEQ. The CDR3 consists of 15 residues. The CDR3 spells CATSQGSRSDTEAFF. CDR3 bases: TGTGCCACCAGCCAAGGCTCCCGGTCCGACACTGAAGCTTTCTTT.